A single TCR beta chain is shown here with its context. The antigen remains unidentified. This sample stems from a study of T cell responses to AZD1222 COVID-19 vaccine. Study conclusions and caveats: Clonal diversity was possibly underestimated; the donors were predominantly white British and more often female.

In germline, CDR1 is SEHNR, CDR2 FQNEAQ (reference sequence). The CDR3 consists of 16 residues. Trimming shortened V by 2 bases and J by 0 bases, and 12 bases separated the two germline ends. The method was immunoSEQ multiplex PCR; TCRdb's version includes in-frame clones alone and lacks a portion of them. The profile shows around 210,000 clones, around 94% of them singletons. This TCR was sampled from an adult who received the MenACWY meningococcal vaccine as a control. The chain uses TRBV7-9 and TRBJ2-3, with D tentatively TRBD1 or TRBD2 (5 bases each). The sequencing here drew on peripheral blood, taken 28 days after the second dose of the MenACWY control vaccine. The CDR3 DNA is TGTGCCAGCAGCTTAATGAGCCGGGACAGCACAGATACGCAGTATTTT. Amino acids: CASSLMSRDSTDTQYF. The full variable domain, in which reference TRBV7-9 and TRBJ2-3 provide the parts outside the CDR3, is DTGVSQNPRHKITKRGQNVTFRCDPISEHNRLYWYRQTLGQGPEFLTYFQNEAQLEKSRLLSDRFSAERPKGSFSTLEIQRTEQGDSAMYLCASSLMSRDSTDTQYFGPGTRLTVL.